The clone carrying this T cell receptor beta chain came up a few times. Its specificity is not known. The sample comes from a study of response to subunit inactivated influenza vaccine. Study outcomes and limitations: The study's authors posited that every seasonal influenza vaccination enlists few new T cells.

The V segment lost 5 bases and the J segment 6 bases; nucleotides outside the gene matches: 10. CDR1 and CDR2 from the germline V gene are DFQATT and SNEGSKA (reference sequence). The CDR3 consists of 14 residues. TCRdb itself ran the RT-PCR reads through MiXCR, one entry per CDR3 protein. The sample has 550,000 to 800,000 distinct CDR3 sequences, 15% to 19% seen once; the top ten hold 11%. The V and J genes are TRBV20-1 and TRBJ2-3, with 8 bases fitting TRBD2. The receptor was isolated from a man aged 50 or older who received an inactivated influenza vaccine. The sample was PBMCs from blood, taken approximately 12 days after vaccination. The CDR3 DNA reads TGCAGTGCTCCCCGGGGCGGGGGGCCGGATACGCAGTATTTT. Its translation: CSAPRGGGPDTQYF.